This is a list of T cell receptor beta chains from one sample in a study of Ad26.COV2.S vaccination and SARS-CoV-2 variants. The repertoire was sequenced with immunoSEQ multiplex PCR; TCRdb's copy has only in-frame clones and lacks some. The sample lists roughly 460,000 clones, 89% occurring once. This specimen consisted of peripheral blood, obtained in a trial of Ad26.COV2.S vaccine versus placebo. These receptor sequences come from a person aged 18 to 65 who received the Ad26.COV2.S COVID-19 vaccine or a placebo. The CDR3 runs from the conserved cysteine through the conserved F or W. Fields, in order: clone size, V gene, CDR3 length, J gene, D gene, CDR3 DNA, CDR3 protein. The D gene is left open where the match is weak. Some rows have no size entry. The others give once, few or many, or a class for an expanded clone.

>NA|TRBV29-1|13|TRBJ2-1|NA
TGCAGCGTTGTGATGGGGGACTACAATGAGCAGTTCTTC
CSVVMGDYNEQFF
>NA|TRBV25-1|11|TRBJ1-1|NA
TGTGCCAGCAGGGGGGGGCGTGAAGCTTTCTTT
CASRGGREAFF
>NA|TRBV28|13|TRBJ1-1|NA
TGTGCCAGCAGTTTATGTTGTAGGAATGAAGCTTTCTTT
CASSLCCRNEAFF
>NA|TRBV6-5|13|TRBJ2-2|NA
TGTGCCAGCAGTATCAAAGCCACCGGGGAGCTGTTTTTT
CASSIKATGELFF
>NA|TRBV19|15|TRBJ1-1|NA
TGTGCCAGTAGTATAGTATCGGGCATGAACACTGAAGCTTTCTTT
CASSIVSGMNTEAFF
>once|TRBV15|14|TRBJ2-2|TRBD2
TGTGCCACCAGTGGGACTAGCGGGGCCGGGGAGCTGTTTTTT
CATSGTSGAGELFF
>NA|TRBV7-2|14|TRBJ1-1|NA
TGTGCCAGCAGCCATGGGCAGATAAACACTGAAGCTTTCTTT
CASSHGQINTEAFF
>NA|TRBV7-2|15|TRBJ2-7|TRBD2
TGTGCCAGCAGCCCACCCGCGGGGGGCCGAGTCGAGCAGTACTTC
CASSPPAGGRVEQYF
>NA|TRBV4-3|15|TRBJ2-3|NA
TGCGCCAGCAGCCAAGATGTCCGGCGCTTCGATACGCAGTATTTT
CASSQDVRRFDTQYF
>NA|TRBV5-4|14|TRBJ1-2|NA
TGTGCCAGCAGCTTGGTAGGGGCCGACTATGGCTACACCTTC
CASSLVGADYGYTF
>NA|TRBV7-3|15|TRBJ1-3|NA
TGTGCCAGCAGCGCAGGGGTCGGCTCTGGAAACACCATATATTTT
CASSAGVGSGNTIYF
>NA|TRBV7-3|14|TRBJ2-2|NA
TGTGCCAGCAGCTTAAACAGAAACACCGGGGAGCTGTTTTTT
CASSLNRNTGELFF
>NA|TRBV18|15|TRBJ2-5|TRBD1
TGTGCCAGCTCACCTTGGAAGGGGGCCACGGAGACCCAGTACTTC
CASSPWKGATETQYF
>NA|TRBV28|17|TRBJ1-5|NA
TGTGCCAGCAGTAGCGACCTCCCTGGCCGCATCAATCAGCCCCAGCATTTT
CASSSDLPGRINQPQHF
>NA|TRBV30|13|TRBJ1-2|NA
TGTGCCTGGAGTTTAACAGACTTTTATGGCTACACCTTC
CAWSLTDFYGYTF
>few|TRBV7-2|12|TRBJ1-1|NA
TGTGCCAGCAGCTTCATGAACACTGAAGCTTTCTTT
CASSFMNTEAFF
>NA|TRBV9|15|TRBJ2-5|NA
TGTGCCAGCAGCGTAGGCCCTTCAAGTTTGGAGACCCAGTACTTC
CASSVGPSSLETQYF
>NA|TRBV5-1|14|TRBJ1-4|NA
TGCGCCAGCAGCTTGGACCCCCGGGGAGAAAAACTGTTTTTT
CASSLDPRGEKLFF
>NA|TRBV7-9|14|TRBJ1-4|NA
TGTGCCAGCAGCTTGCGTGCGGGTGGTGAAAAACTGTTTTTT
CASSLRAGGEKLFF
>NA|TRBV6-5|11|TRBJ2-7|NA
TGTGCCAGCACCGACTTCTACGAGCAGTACTTC
CASTDFYEQYF
>NA|TRBV5-6|11|TRBJ2-1|NA
TGTGCCAGCAGCTTGTACAATGAGCAGTTCTTC
CASSLYNEQFF
>NA|TRBV27|15|TRBJ1-5|NA
TGTGCCAGCAGTCTTAGAGGGATGGGCAATCAGCCCCAGCATTTT
CASSLRGMGNQPQHF
>NA|TRBV7-2|13|TRBJ1-6|NA
TGTGCCAGCAGCTTAGTCATTAATTCACCCCTCCACTTT
CASSLVINSPLHF
>NA|TRBV30|15|TRBJ1-2|NA
TGTGCCTGGATTTGGGGGAGGGCCACCAACTATGGCTACACCTTC
CAWIWGRATNYGYTF
>NA|TRBV30|14|TRBJ2-1|NA
TGTGCCTGGAGCCGAGGAGGTAGCTACAATGAGCAGTTCTTC
CAWSRGGSYNEQFF
>NA|TRBV11-2|16|TRBJ1-1|TRBD1
TGTGCCAGCAGCTCAGGACAGGGTAAAGGGAACACTGAAGCTTTCTTT
CASSSGQGKGNTEAFF
>NA|TRBV6-5|14|TRBJ1-5|NA
TGTGCCAGCAGATTCCCGGGGCAAGATCAGCCCCAGCATTTT
CASRFPGQDQPQHF
>NA|TRBV30|15|TRBJ2-2|NA
TGTGCCTGGAGTGTCTGGGGACAGAACACCGGGGAGCTGTTTTTT
CAWSVWGQNTGELFF
>NA|TRBV14|15|TRBJ2-7|TRBD2
TGTGCCAGCAGCCCCTGGGGGCTAGCGGGAAATGAGCAGTACTTC
CASSPWGLAGNEQYF
>NA|TRBV19|15|TRBJ1-1|NA
TGTGCCAGTACTAATACTAACATCATGAACACTGAAGCTTTCTTT
CASTNTNIMNTEAFF
>NA|TRBV5-4|15|TRBJ1-1|NA
TGTGCCAGCAGCTCCCTGATTGGAGGGAACACTGAAGCTTTCTTT
CASSSLIGGNTEAFF
>once|TRBV4-1|13|TRBJ2-5|NA
TGCGCCAGCAGCCAAGCGACCCAAGAGACCCAGTACTTC
CASSQATQETQYF
>NA|TRBV18|13|TRBJ1-2|TRBD1
TGTGCCAGCTCACGACAGGGAGCCTATGGCTACACCTTC
CASSRQGAYGYTF
>NA|TRBV7-9|17|TRBJ1-2|NA
TGTGCCAGCAGCTGGACGGAGGCATCCGTAAATAACTATGGCTACACCTTC
CASSWTEASVNNYGYTF
>NA|TRBV7-9|15|TRBJ2-3|TRBD2
TGTGCCAGCAGCTTAGGGCTAGCGGTCACAGATACGCAGTATTTT
CASSLGLAVTDTQYF
>NA|TRBV18|13|TRBJ1-1|NA
TGTGCCAGCTCACCAGGGATGAACACTGAAGCTTTCTTT
CASSPGMNTEAFF
>NA|TRBV11-3|15|TRBJ2-1|NA
TGTGCCAGCAGCTTGGAGCAAGGCCCCTACAATGAGCAGTTCTTC
CASSLEQGPYNEQFF
>NA|TRBV28|17|TRBJ2-1|TRBD1
TGTGCCAGCAGTCCCGCCTCAATAGGACAGGGCTGGGATGAGCAGTTCTTC
CASSPASIGQGWDEQFF
>many|TRBV10-1|14|TRBJ2-3|TRBD2
TGCGCCAGCAGGGCTAGCGGGAGCACAGATACGCAGTATTTT
CASRASGSTDTQYF
>NA|TRBV10-3|14|TRBJ1-5|TRBD1
TGTGCCATCAGTGATTTACAGGGGGCACAGCCCCAGCATTTT
CAISDLQGAQPQHF
>NA|TRBV11-2|15|TRBJ1-1|TRBD1
TGTGCCAGCAGCATCGACAGGGTAGGAAACACTGAAGCTTTCTTT
CASSIDRVGNTEAFF
>NA|TRBV11-2|12|TRBJ2-2|NA
TGTGCCAGCAGCGGTGTTTTGGGGGAGCTGTTTTTT
CASSGVLGELFF
>NA|TRBV7-9|15|TRBJ1-4|NA
TGTGCCAGCAGCTTAACAGGTTTAACTAATGAAAAACTGTTTTTT
CASSLTGLTNEKLFF